These T cell receptor beta chains were read from a single sample in a study of regulatory T cells in long-lasting Graves disease. TCRdb reprocessed the multiplex PCR reads via MiXCR and lists one record per CDR3 protein. The sample includes some 340,000 distinct CDR3 sequences, approximately 10% of them seen just once. These data also formed part of another study, on T cells in Graves' hyperthyroidism and ophthalmopathy.

The sample here was peripheral blood mononuclear cells (PBMCs), taken at new diagnosis, from a patient treated with antithyroid drugs. Every receptor here comes from a young woman with Graves disease. CDR3s leave out the opening cysteine and the closing phenylalanine or tryptophan. D genes are given only for firm matches. Expanded clones are given a class, and other clones once, few, many or no size at all.

CDR3aa | abundance | d_gene | v_gene
ASSPRQKSTDTQY | many | NA | TRBV11-2
ASKATNRGDIQY | many | TRBD1 | TRBV2
ASSLINSADEQF | many | NA | TRBV7-3
SARQRAYEQY | many | NA | TRBV29-1
ASSPDPREREQF | many | NA | TRBV3-1
ASSSGQGLRGTNTEAF | many | TRBD1 | TRBV7-8
SVGPGSSYEQY | many | NA | TRBV29-1
AISDGGTSSYNEQF | NA | NA | TRBV10-3
ASSTPSGKQF | many | TRBD2 | TRBV7-2
ASSQDGFSGNTIY | NA | NA | TRBV7-9
ASSMTGGAKNIQY | few | TRBD1 | TRBV19
ASSWAGDTGELF | many | TRBD2 | TRBV27
ASSLPARRRGKETQY | NA | NA | TRBV7-9
ASRRKLEEQY | few | NA | TRBV6-1
ASTLIGTEAYEQY | NA | TRBD1 | TRBV2
ASSSYGRGLEQY | many | TRBD1 | TRBV27
ASSLNGISYNEQF | many | NA | TRBV7-8
ASIHQGQGDSGNTIY | many | TRBD1 | TRBV28
SAPARDIGYGYT | many | NA | TRBV20-1
AIKRVKGEKLF | NA | NA | TRBV10-3
ASSQWGEAYGYT | many | NA | TRBV16
ASRDHGQPGDEQF | many | NA | TRBV11-2
ASSLEGTGVWQPQH | NA | TRBD1 | TRBV7-2
ASSSLKRGAVYTGELF | NA | TRBD2 | TRBV7-6
ASNEQGSSEAF | NA | NA | TRBV6-1
ASSIASGPYEQY | few | TRBD2 | TRBV19